Listed here is a single T cell receptor beta chain. What it binds is not known. This sample stems from a study of graft-versus-host responses after intestinal transplantation. Study at large: In this cohort, recipients had multivisceral, liver-intestinal, or isolated intestinal transplants. Anti-thymocyte globulin induction preceded two to three years of tacrolimus and steroid maintenance in all recipients. Study observations and caveats: Across patients carrying graft-donor T cell macrochimerism, allografts held high graft-versus-host to host-versus-graft clonal ratios.

TCRdb's copy holds only in-frame clones and misses some; the assay was immunoSEQ multiplex PCR. The sample lists roughly 98,000 clones, just under 95% occurring once. The CDR3 is 13 amino acids. Per germline, CDR1 SGHTA and CDR2 FQGNSA. The V segment lost 6 bases and the J segment 4 bases; nucleotides outside the gene matches: 0. Source: unstimulated CD8+ T cells sorted from spleen or lymph node cells, taken before transplant. This chain uses TRBV7-2 with TRBJ2-1, with 10 bases identical to TRBD2. This receptor was identified in a human donor who was the organ donor for an intestinal transplant. The CDR3 region is CASRLAGYNEQFF. CDR3 DNA: TGTGCCAGCAGACTAGCGGGGTACAATGAGCAGTTCTTC.